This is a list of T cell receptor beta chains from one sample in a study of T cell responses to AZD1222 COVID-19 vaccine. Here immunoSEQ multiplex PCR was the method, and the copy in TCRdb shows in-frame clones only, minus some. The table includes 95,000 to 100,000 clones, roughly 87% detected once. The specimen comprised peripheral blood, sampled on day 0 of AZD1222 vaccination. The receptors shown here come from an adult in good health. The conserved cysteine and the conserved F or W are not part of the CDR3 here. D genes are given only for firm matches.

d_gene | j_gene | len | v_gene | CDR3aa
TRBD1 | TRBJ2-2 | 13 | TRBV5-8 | ASSWGTGGTGELF
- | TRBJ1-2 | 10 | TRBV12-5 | ASGRERGGYT
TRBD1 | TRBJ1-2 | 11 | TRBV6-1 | ASARDSNYGYT
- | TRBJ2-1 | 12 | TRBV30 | AWSVGRTVNEQF
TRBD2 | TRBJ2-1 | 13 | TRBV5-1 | ASRGRTSGRDEQF
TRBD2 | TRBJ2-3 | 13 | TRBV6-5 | ASGPLAGVGDTQY
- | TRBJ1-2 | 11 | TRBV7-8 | ASSPTGVEGYT
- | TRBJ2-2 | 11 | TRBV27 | ASSLLMDGELF
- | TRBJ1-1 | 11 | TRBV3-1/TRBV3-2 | ASTKEGGVEAF
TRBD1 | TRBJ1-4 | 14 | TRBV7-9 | ASSTGTGPTNEKLF
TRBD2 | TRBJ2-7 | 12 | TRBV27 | ASSLVAGAGEQY
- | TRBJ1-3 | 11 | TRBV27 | ASSRVIGNTIY
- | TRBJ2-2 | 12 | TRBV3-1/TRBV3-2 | ASSQVRYTGELF
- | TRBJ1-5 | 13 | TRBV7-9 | ASQSPGAPNQPQH
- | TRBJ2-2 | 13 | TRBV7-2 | ASSLVHFRTGELF
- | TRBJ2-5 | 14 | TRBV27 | ASSPSPLDYQETQY
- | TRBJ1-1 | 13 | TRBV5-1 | ASSFGGGRSTEAF
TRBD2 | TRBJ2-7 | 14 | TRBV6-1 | ASSEAATSGTYEQY
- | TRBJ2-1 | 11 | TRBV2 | ASSEVSYNEQF
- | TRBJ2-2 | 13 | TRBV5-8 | ASSLRGADTGELF
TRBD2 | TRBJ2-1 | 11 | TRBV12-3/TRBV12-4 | ASTGLAVNEQF
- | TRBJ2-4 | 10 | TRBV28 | ASSSKGLIQY
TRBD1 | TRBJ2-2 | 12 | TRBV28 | ASLSTGDTGELF
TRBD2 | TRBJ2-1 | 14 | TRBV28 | ASRETSGVGVDEQF
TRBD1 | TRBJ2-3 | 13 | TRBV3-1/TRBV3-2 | ASSQRTGRTDTQY
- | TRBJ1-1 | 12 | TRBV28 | ASSLLGVGTEAF
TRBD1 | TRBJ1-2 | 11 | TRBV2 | ASMRTGEDGYT
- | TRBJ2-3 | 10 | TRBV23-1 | ASSLRDLAQY
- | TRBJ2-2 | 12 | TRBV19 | ASRTDPNTGELF
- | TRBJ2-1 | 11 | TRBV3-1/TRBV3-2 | ASSQEGFNEQF
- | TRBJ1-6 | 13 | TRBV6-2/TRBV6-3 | ASSYTVSYNSPLH
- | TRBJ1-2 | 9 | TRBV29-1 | SVEFGEIYT
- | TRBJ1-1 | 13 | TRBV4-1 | ASSKSSWTNTEAF
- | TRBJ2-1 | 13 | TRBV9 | ASSVESEVADEQF
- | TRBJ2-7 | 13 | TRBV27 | ASSLGTPVSYEQY
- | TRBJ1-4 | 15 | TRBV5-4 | ASSLAAGEAFREKLF
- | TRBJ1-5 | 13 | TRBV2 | ASSGGAFKGQPQH
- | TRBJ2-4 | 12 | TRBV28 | ASSLQGVGNIQY
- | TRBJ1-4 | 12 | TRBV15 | ATSSEATNEKLF
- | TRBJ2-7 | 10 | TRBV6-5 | ASQIQGYEQY
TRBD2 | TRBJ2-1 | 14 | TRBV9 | ASSQPGLAGYNEQF
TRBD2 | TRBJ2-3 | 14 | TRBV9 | ASSFRTSGSTDTQY
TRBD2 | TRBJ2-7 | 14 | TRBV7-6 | ASSSRPAGGHYEQY
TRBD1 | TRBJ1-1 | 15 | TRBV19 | ASSPGQGTPMNTEAF
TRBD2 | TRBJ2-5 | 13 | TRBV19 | ASSIGTSLQETQY
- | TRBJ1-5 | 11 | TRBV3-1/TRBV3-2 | ASSPKGDQPQH
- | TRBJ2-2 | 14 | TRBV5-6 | ASSLYPGANTGELF
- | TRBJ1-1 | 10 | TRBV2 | ASKEGGTEAF
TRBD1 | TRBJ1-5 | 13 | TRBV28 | ASSFLGTGNQPQH
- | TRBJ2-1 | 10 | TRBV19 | ASSIDYNEQF